Listed below are T cell receptor beta chains from one sample, sequenced in a study of T-cell memory formation after mild COVID-19. One entry per CDR3 protein, called by TCRdb with MiXCR from the 5' RACE reads. The sample has roughly 52,000 distinct CDR3 sequences; approximately 7.6% are singletons. Sequencing was carried out using PBMCs or a T cell subset sorted from them (not recorded which). The receptors stem from a man aged 18 to 29 who had mild COVID-19 (a few samples of this study predate the infection). Cell type and time point are not known. The CDR3 runs from the conserved cysteine through the conserved F or W. The D gene is left open where the match is weak. Clone size is shown for a subset of rows, as once, few, many or a class of expanded clone.

NA	NA	TRBJ2-3	TRBV7-2	TGTGCCAGCAGCTCTTCGGTGGGGGGCGAAACGCAGTATTTT	CASSSSVGGETQYF
NA	TRBD1	TRBJ1-6	TRBV7-6	TGTGCCAGCAGCCTAGGGACAGCGAATTCACCCCTCCACTTT	CASSLGTANSPLHF
few	NA	TRBJ1-6	TRBV3-1	TGTGCCAGCAGCCAAGATAGGGTAGGATCACCCCTCCACTTT	CASSQDRVGSPLHF
NA	NA	TRBJ1-6	TRBV5-1	TGCGCCAGCAGCTTGGGGGAAGGTTCACCCCTCCACTTT	CASSLGEGSPLHF
NA	TRBD2	TRBJ2-1	TRBV3-1	TGTGCCAGCAGCCAGTTAGCGGGGGCCTCCTACAATGAGCAGTTCTTC	CASSQLAGASYNEQFF
few	TRBD1	TRBJ2-1	TRBV6-2/TRBV6-3	TGTGCCAGCAGTCGCCCGGGACAGTCCTACAATGAGCAGTTCTTC	CASSRPGQSYNEQFF
NA	TRBD1	TRBJ1-5	TRBV29-1	TGCAGCGTGGGACAGGGGGCCCGAGATCAGCCCCAGCATTTT	CSVGQGARDQPQHF
many	NA	TRBJ1-2	TRBV12-3/TRBV12-4	TGTGCCAGCAGCTCCGACAGGAAACCCTCCTATGGCTACACCTTC	CASSSDRKPSYGYTF
few	NA	TRBJ1-1	TRBV20-1	TGCAGTCCGACAAAGGAGGCGAACACTGAAGCTTTCTTT	CSPTKEANTEAFF
NA	TRBD2	TRBJ2-2	TRBV6-2/TRBV6-3	TGTGCCAGCAGTCAACACCGGGGACTAGCGGGGAACACCGGGGAGCTGTTTTTT	CASSQHRGLAGNTGELFF
few	TRBD1	TRBJ1-1	TRBV11-2	TGTGCCAGCAGTAAAGACAGGGGAGGAGCTTTCTTT	CASSKDRGGAFF
NA	TRBD2	TRBJ2-7	TRBV4-1	TGCGCCAGCAGCCAAGCCACTAGCGGACCCTTTTACGAGCAGTACTTC	CASSQATSGPFYEQYF
NA	NA	TRBJ2-2	TRBV7-8	TGTGCCAGCAGCTTAGATGGCAGGAACACCGGGGAGCTGTTTTTT	CASSLDGRNTGELFF
NA	NA	TRBJ2-1	TRBV20-1	TGCAGTGCTATGCCCTTATCCTCCTACAATGAGCAGTTCTTC	CSAMPLSSYNEQFF
many	TRBD1	TRBJ1-1	TRBV5-1	TGCGCCAGCAGCGTTACCGGGACAGTGGGCACTGAAGCTTTCTTT	CASSVTGTVGTEAFF
few	TRBD1	TRBJ1-1	TRBV20-1	TGCAGTGCTTATCGGGACAGTGGCGGCAACACTGAAGCTTTCTTT	CSAYRDSGGNTEAFF
NA	NA	TRBJ2-5	TRBV29-1	TGCAGCGTAGGACAGCGCCAGACCCAGTACTTC	CSVGQRQTQYF
many	NA	TRBJ2-7	TRBV4-3	TGCGCCAGCAGCCAAGATGGGGGAAGCTCCTACGAGCAGTACTTC	CASSQDGGSSYEQYF
few	TRBD2	TRBJ2-2	TRBV10-3	TGTGCCACTGGTCGGGGGGGAACCGGGGAGCTGTTTTTT	CATGRGGTGELFF
few	NA	TRBJ1-6	TRBV7-8	TGTGCCAGCAGCTTATCAGGGTTGAATTCACCCCTCCACTTT	CASSLSGLNSPLHF
many	TRBD1	TRBJ1-1	TRBV12-3/TRBV12-4	TGTGCCAGCAGTCCAGGACAGGTGTCTGAAGCTTTCTTT	CASSPGQVSEAFF
NA	NA	TRBJ1-1	TRBV5-5	TGTGCCAGCAGCGCCTCAGGGGACGCGAACACTGAAGCTTTCTTT	CASSASGDANTEAFF
NA	TRBD1	TRBJ2-3	TRBV7-2	TGTGCCAGCAGCTTATTAGGGGGCCCAGATACGCAGTATTTT	CASSLLGGPDTQYF
NA	TRBD1	TRBJ1-4	TRBV7-9	TGTGCCAGCAGCCTCGGGACAGGGGATGAAAAACTGTTTTTT	CASSLGTGDEKLFF
few	NA	TRBJ2-2	TRBV10-3	TGTGCCAACGGCGGGGACACCGGGGAGCTGTTTTTT	CANGGDTGELFF
many	NA	TRBJ2-3	TRBV10-3	TGTGCCATCAGTGAGTCGAGGCGGGGCACAGATACGCAGTATTTT	CAISESRRGTDTQYF
few	NA	TRBJ1-6	TRBV15	TGTGCCACCAGCTCTGGCGGGTCAGAGGGGTCACCCCTCCACTTT	CATSSGGSEGSPLHF
NA	TRBD1	TRBJ2-1	TRBV6-5	TGTGCCAGCAGAATAAGGACAGGGGCCTACAATGAGCAGTTCTTC	CASRIRTGAYNEQFF
NA	NA	TRBJ1-1	TRBV5-1	TGCGCCAGCAGCTTCCTAACCCTCGACAGCGACACTGAAGCTTTCTTT	CASSFLTLDSDTEAFF
few	NA	TRBJ1-3	TRBV12-3/TRBV12-4	TGTGCCAGCAGTTTAATATCTGGAAACACCATATATTTT	CASSLISGNTIYF
few	NA	TRBJ1-6	TRBV10-3	TGTGCCATCAGTGAGGAGGGGCCGGGCGATTCACCCCTCCACTTT	CAISEEGPGDSPLHF
few	NA	TRBJ1-6	TRBV4-2	TGTGCCAGCAGCCAAGATCAAGGATCACCCCTCCACTTT	CASSQDQGSPLHF
NA	TRBD1	TRBJ2-1	TRBV7-2	TGTGCCAGCAGTCGACAGGGATCCTACAATGAGCAGTTCTTC	CASSRQGSYNEQFF
few	NA	TRBJ2-3	TRBV5-1	TGCGCCAGCAGCCCCCTCGGGTCTAGCACAGATACGCAGTATTTT	CASSPLGSSTDTQYF
many	NA	TRBJ2-6	TRBV9	TGTGCCAGCCGGGGGTCTGGGGCCAACGTCCTGACTTTC	CASRGSGANVLTF
many	NA	TRBJ1-2	TRBV7-2	TGTGCCAGCAGCTTAGCGCGCAGCCATGCCTATGGCTACACCTTC	CASSLARSHAYGYTF
NA	NA	TRBJ1-5	TRBV20-1	TGCAGTGCTAGCGCCTGGCAGTCCAATCAGCCCCAGCATTTT	CSASAWQSNQPQHF
NA	NA	TRBJ1-5	TRBV20-1	TGCAGTGCGACACAGGGAAATAGCAATCAGCCCCAGCATTTT	CSATQGNSNQPQHF
NA	NA	TRBJ2-7	TRBV7-2	TGTGCCTCCGGGAGTTTCAACGAGCAGTACTTC	CASGSFNEQYF
few	NA	TRBJ2-7	TRBV10-3	TGTGCCATCACCAACCCCGGACAGTACGAGCAGTACTTC	CAITNPGQYEQYF
many	NA	TRBJ2-1	TRBV5-1	TGCGCCAGCAGCTTTGCGTCAGGGCTCAATGAGCAGTTCTTC	CASSFASGLNEQFF
few	NA	TRBJ2-2	TRBV7-2	TGTGCCAGCAGCTCGGACCTGGCCGGGGAGCTGTTTTTT	CASSSDLAGELFF
few	TRBD2	TRBJ2-1	TRBV20-1	TGCAGTGCTAGAGCTCCCGACGGGGGGGCTTACAATGAGCAGTTCTTC	CSARAPDGGAYNEQFF
NA	TRBD2	TRBJ2-1	TRBV24-1	TGTGCCACCAGTGCCGCGGGGGGTCCAGATGAGCAGTTCTTC	CATSAAGGPDEQFF
many	TRBD2	TRBJ2-5	TRBV7-9	TGTGCCAGCATGGGGACTAGCGGACTTCAAGAGACCCAGTACTTC	CASMGTSGLQETQYF
many	NA	TRBJ2-5	TRBV4-1	TGCGCCAGCAGCCAAGACCCAGCGAAAACCCAGTACTTC	CASSQDPAKTQYF
many	NA	TRBJ2-1	TRBV7-2	TGTGCCAGCAGCTTAACCCTCCCGCCCACAGGGTACAGCAATGAGCAGTTCTTC	CASSLTLPPTGYSNEQFF
many	TRBD2	TRBJ2-5	TRBV12-3/TRBV12-4	TGTGCCAGCAGTGATCCTACTAGCGGGGGAGAGACCCAGTACTTC	CASSDPTSGGETQYF
NA	TRBD1	TRBJ2-5	TRBV5-1	TGCGCCAGCAGCTCCCGGGACAGGGGGCAAGAGACCCAGTACTTC	CASSSRDRGQETQYF
NA	TRBD1	TRBJ1-5	TRBV2	TGTGCCAGCAGTCGGGACAGGGTTGCCAATCAGCCCCAGCATTTT	CASSRDRVANQPQHF